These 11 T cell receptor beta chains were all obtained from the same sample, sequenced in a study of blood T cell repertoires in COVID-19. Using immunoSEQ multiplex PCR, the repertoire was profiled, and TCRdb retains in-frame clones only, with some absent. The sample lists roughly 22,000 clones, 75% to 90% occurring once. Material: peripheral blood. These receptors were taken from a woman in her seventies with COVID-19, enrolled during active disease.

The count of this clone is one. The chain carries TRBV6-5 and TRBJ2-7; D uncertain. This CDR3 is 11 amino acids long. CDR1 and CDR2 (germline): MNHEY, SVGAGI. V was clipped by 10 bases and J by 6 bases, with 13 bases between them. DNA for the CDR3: TGTGCCACCTGTAACGAAGCCGAGCAGTACGTC. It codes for CATCNEAEQYV.

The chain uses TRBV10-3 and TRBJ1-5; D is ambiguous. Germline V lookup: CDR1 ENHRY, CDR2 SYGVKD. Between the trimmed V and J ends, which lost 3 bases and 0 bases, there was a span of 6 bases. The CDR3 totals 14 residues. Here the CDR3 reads CAISEQPSNQPQHF. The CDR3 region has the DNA TGTGCCATCAGTGAACAACCTAGCAATCAGCCCCAGCATTTT.

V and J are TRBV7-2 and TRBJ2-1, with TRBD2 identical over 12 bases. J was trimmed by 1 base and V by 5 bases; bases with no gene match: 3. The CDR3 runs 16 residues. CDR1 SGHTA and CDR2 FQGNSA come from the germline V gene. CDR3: CASSVTSGGSYNEQFF. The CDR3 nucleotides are TGTGCCAGCAGCGTAACTAGCGGGGGGTCCTACAATGAGCAGTTCTTC.

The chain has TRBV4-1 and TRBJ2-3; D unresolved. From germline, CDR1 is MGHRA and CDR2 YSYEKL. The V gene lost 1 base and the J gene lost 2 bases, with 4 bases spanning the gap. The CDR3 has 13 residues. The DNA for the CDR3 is TGCGCCAGCAGCCAAGGAGACACAGATACGCAGTATTTT. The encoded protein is CASSQGDTDTQYF.

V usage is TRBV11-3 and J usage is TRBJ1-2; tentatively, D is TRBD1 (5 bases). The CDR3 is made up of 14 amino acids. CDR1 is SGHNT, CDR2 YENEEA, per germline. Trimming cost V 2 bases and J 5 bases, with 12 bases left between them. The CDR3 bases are TGTGCCAGCAGCTTAAGATCCCCAGGGTATGGCTACACCTTC. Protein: CASSLRSPGYGYTF.

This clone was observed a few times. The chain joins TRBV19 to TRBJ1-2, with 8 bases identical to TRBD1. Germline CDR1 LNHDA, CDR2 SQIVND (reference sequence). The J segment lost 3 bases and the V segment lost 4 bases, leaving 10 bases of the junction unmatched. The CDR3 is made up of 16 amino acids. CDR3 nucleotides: TGTGCCAGTAGTAAGAGGTTCGGGACAGGAGACTATGGCTACACCTTC. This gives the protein CASSKRFGTGDYGYTF.

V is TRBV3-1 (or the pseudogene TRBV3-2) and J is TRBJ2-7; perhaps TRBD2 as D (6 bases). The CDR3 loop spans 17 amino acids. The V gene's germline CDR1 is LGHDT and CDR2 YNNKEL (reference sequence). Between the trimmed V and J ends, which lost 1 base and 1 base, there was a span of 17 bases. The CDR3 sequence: CASSQAIGGSRSYEQYF. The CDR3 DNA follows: TGTGCCAGCAGCCAAGCTATCGGGGGTAGCCGATCCTACGAGCAGTACTTC.

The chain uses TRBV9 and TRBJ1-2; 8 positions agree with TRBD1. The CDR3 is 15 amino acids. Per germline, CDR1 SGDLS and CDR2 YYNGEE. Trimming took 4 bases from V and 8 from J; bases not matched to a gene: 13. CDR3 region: CASSPGGQAYGGYTF. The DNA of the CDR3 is TGTGCCAGCAGCCCCGGGGGACAGGCCTATGGCGGCTACACCTTC.

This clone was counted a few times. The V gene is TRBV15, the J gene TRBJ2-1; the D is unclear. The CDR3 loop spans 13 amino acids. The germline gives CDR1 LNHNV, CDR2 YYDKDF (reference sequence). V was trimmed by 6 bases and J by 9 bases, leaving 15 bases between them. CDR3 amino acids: CATSQLVFTEQFF. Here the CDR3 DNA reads TGTGCCACCAGTCAGCTAGTATTTACTGAGCAGTTCTTC.

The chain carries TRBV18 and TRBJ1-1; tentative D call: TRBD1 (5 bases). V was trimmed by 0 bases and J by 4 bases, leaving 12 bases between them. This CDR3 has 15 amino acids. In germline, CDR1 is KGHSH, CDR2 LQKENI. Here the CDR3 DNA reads TGTGCCAGCTCACCACCGCGGCCCCAGGGCACTGAAGCTTTCTTT. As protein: CASSPPRPQGTEAFF.

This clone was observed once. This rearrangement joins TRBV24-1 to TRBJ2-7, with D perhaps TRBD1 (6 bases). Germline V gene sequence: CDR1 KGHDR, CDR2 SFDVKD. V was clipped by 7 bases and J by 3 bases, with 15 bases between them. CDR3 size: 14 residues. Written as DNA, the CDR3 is TGTGCCACCAGCCCTACGGTCAGGGGCTACGAGCAGTACGTC. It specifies CATSPTVRGYEQYV.